A selection of T cell receptor beta chains follows, all from one sample in a study of early T cells in non-severe SARS-CoV-2 infection. MiXCR, applied by TCRdb to the 5' RACE reads, yields one record per CDR3 protein. The table shows approximately 67,000 distinct CDR3 sequences, with 11% occurring only once. What was sequenced was whole blood. The receptors shown here come from an adult who was a healthcare worker with PCR-confirmed SARS-CoV-2 infection or an uninfected control (not recorded which). Both conserved end residues are part of each CDR3. D genes are given only for firm matches. Clone size is not always given. Where it is, it says once, few, many or a class for expanded clones.

15 - many TRBJ2-1 TRBV7-2 CASSLWDAGVDEQFF TGTGCCAGCAGCCTATGGGACGCCGGGGTCGATGAGCAGTTCTTC
15 - - TRBJ1-2 TRBV7-9 CASSSQGARRRGYTF TGTGCCAGCAGCTCGCAGGGTGCCAGGCGGCGAGGCTACACCTTC
15 TRBD2 many TRBJ2-5 TRBV14 CASSRTLAGQETQYF TGTGCCAGCAGCCGAACCCTAGCGGGGCAAGAGACCCAGTACTTC
14 - - TRBJ2-2 TRBV7-3 CASSLMMNTGELFF TGTGCCAGCAGCTTAATGATGAACACCGGGGAGCTGTTTTTT
13 - many TRBJ2-2 TRBV7-3 CASRSGNTGELFF TGTGCCAGCAGAAGTGGAAACACCGGGGAGCTGTTTTTT
17 TRBD2 - TRBJ2-2 TRBV5-1 CASSLGLAGVGTGELFF TGCGCCAGCAGCCTGGGACTAGCGGGAGTGGGCACCGGGGAGCTGTTTTTT
11 - many TRBJ1-1 TRBV29-1 CSVEDNGEAFF TGCAGCGTTGAAGATAATGGTGAAGCTTTCTTT
14 - few TRBJ1-1 TRBV6-6 CASSLAGMETEAFF TGTGCCAGCAGTTTGGCCGGGATGGAGACTGAAGCTTTCTTT
16 TRBD1 - TRBJ2-2 TRBV29-1 CSVTAGQGILTGELFF TGCAGCGTGACCGCGGGACAGGGAATTTTGACCGGGGAGCTGTTTTTT
16 - many TRBJ2-1 TRBV7-9 CASSPRFSSSYNEQFF TGTGCCAGCAGCCCCCGGTTCAGCAGCTCCTACAATGAGCAGTTCTTC
14 - medium-sized TRBJ2-5 TRBV20-1 CSARAGEHQETQYF TGCAGTGCTAGGGCCGGGGAGCACCAAGAGACCCAGTACTTC
15 - many TRBJ2-5 TRBV6-6 CASSYSGVKDGTQYF TGTGCCAGCAGTTACTCCGGAGTAAAAGACGGGACCCAGTACTTC
15 - many TRBJ1-2 TRBV7-9 CASSLDRHPNYGYTF TGTGCCAGCAGCTTAGACCGACATCCTAACTATGGCTACACCTTC
15 TRBD1 many TRBJ1-1 TRBV5-1 CASRAGGSGSTEAFF TGCGCCAGCAGGGCAGGGGGCAGCGGGAGCACTGAAGCTTTCTTT
12 - few TRBJ2-3 TRBV29-1 CSVKTGADTQYF TGCAGCGTTAAGACCGGAGCAGATACGCAGTATTTT
13 - - TRBJ1-5 TRBV2 CASSGGDPQPQHF TGTGCCAGCAGTGGGGGGGACCCTCAGCCCCAGCATTTT
14 - few TRBJ1-5 TRBV6-1 CASSPWGGNQPQHF TGTGCCAGCAGTCCCTGGGGTGGAAATCAGCCCCAGCATTTT
14 - many TRBJ1-4 TRBV11-2 CASSLDTVNEKLFF TGTGCCAGCAGCTTAGACACCGTTAATGAAAAACTGTTTTTT
16 TRBD2 many TRBJ2-2 TRBV3-1 CASSPLAGGWTGELFF TGTGCCAGCAGTCCCCTAGCGGGAGGGTGGACCGGGGAGCTGTTTTTT
18 TRBD2 - TRBJ2-1 TRBV19 CASSILRTSGTSYNEQFF TGTGCCAGTAGTATCCTTAGGACTAGCGGTACCTCCTACAATGAGCAGTTCTTC